A single sample gave rise to the 20 T cell receptor beta chains below, sequenced in a study of shared T cell receptors in the human thymus. Profiled with immunoSEQ multiplex PCR; TCRdb holds only in-frame clones, not every one. This sample has about 400,000 clones, with 85% to 95% found just once. The sequenced sample consisted of thymocytes. The receptors shown here come from a human donor.

Here the CDR3 DNA reads TGTGCCAGCAGCCCCAGGACAGGGGAGGGGTACTATGGCTACACCTTC. This codes for CASSPRTGEGYYGYTF. This sequence joins TRBV5-4 and TRBJ1-2; TRBD1 matches 9 bases. CDR1 and CDR2 from the germline V gene are SGHNT and YYREEE (reference sequence). The CDR3 runs 16 residues. Germline trimming cut 4 bases from V and 3 bases from J; bases unmatched to any gene: 10.

The chain recombines TRBV4-1 with TRBJ1-5; D is unclear. The V gene's germline CDR1 is MGHRA and CDR2 YSYEKL. Trimming pared 0 bases from V and 2 bases from J, leaving 14 bases between. This CDR3 has 17 amino acids. The CDR3 sequence: CASSQDGKRFGNQPQHF. Written as DNA, the CDR3 is TGCGCCAGCAGCCAAGATGGTAAGCGGTTTGGCAATCAGCCCCAGCATTTT.

The gene calls are TRBV7-9 and TRBJ2-1; no firm D call. Trimming removed 2 bases at V and 4 bases at J, with 15 bases between. This CDR3 is 16 amino acids long. Germline loops: CDR1 SEHNR, CDR2 FQNEAQ (reference sequence). The CDR3 spells CASSLLAIPVYNEQFF. As DNA, the CDR3 is TGTGCCAGCAGCTTATTGGCTATCCCCGTTTACAATGAGCAGTTCTTC.

This chain joins TRBV28 and TRBJ1-1; D unclear. Trimming cost V 3 bases and J 3 bases, with 8 bases left between them. This CDR3 contains 13 residues. Germline V CDR1 and CDR2: MDHEN, SYDVKM. CDR3 region: CASSFGPDTEAFF. The CDR3 nucleotides are TGTGCCAGCAGTTTTGGGCCAGACACTGAAGCTTTCTTT.

The rearrangement links TRBV29-1 to TRBJ2-1, with 11 bases identical to TRBD2. The J segment lost 9 bases and the V segment lost 1 base, leaving 5 bases of the junction unmatched. Germline values: CDR1 SQVTM, CDR2 ANQGSEA. The CDR3 has 14 residues. Here the CDR3 reads CSVEVAGGHGEQFF. Written as DNA, the CDR3 is TGCAGCGTTGAAGTAGCGGGAGGGCATGGTGAGCAGTTCTTC.

The table lists this clone with a count of one. The chain has TRBV28 and TRBJ2-2, with D perhaps matching TRBD1 or TRBD2 (7 bases each). This CDR3 is 19 amino acids long. Trimming shortened V by 11 bases and J by 4 bases, and 32 bases separated the two germline ends. Germline CDR1 reads MDHEN; CDR2 reads SYDVKM. The chain's CDR3 is CASQPKRPRGGRTTGELFF. The CDR3, as DNA: TGTGCCTCCCAACCCAAAAGACCCAGGGGGGGTCGGACCACCGGGGAGCTGTTTTTT.

This clone was observed once. The chain is built from TRBV28 and TRBJ2-1; D may be TRBD2 (5 bases). The germline V gene encodes CDR1 MDHEN and CDR2 SYDVKM. V lost 2 bases and J 5 bases, leaving 13 bases between the germline ends. CDR3 length: 15 residues. In nucleotides, the CDR3 is TGTGCCAGCAGTTTACAGGACTTGGGTGACAATGAGCAGTTCTTC. It is translated as CASSLQDLGDNEQFF. The full variable domain, its missing parts supplied by reference TRBV28 and TRBJ2-1, is DVKVTQSSRYLVKRTGEKVFLECVQDMDHENMFWYRQDPGLGLRLIYFSYDVKMKEKGDIPEGYSVSREKKERFSLILESASTNQTSMYLCASSLQDLGDNEQFFGPGTRLTVL.

The V and J genes are TRBV4-1 and TRBJ2-7, with TRBD2 matching 12 bases. The CDR3 is 19 amino acids. CDR1 is MGHRA and CDR2 is YSYEKL in the germline V gene. J was trimmed by 5 bases and V by 1 base; bases with no gene match: 15. Written as DNA, the CDR3 is TGCGCCAGCAGCCAAGCCACGACTAGCGGGAGCTCCTGTGACCACGAGCAGTACTTC. The encoded protein is CASSQATTSGSSCDHEQYF.

The chain has TRBV7-2 and TRBJ2-1; 8 nucleotides align to TRBD2. CDR1 is SGHTA, CDR2 FQGNSA, per germline. This CDR3 spans 18 amino acids. Trimming removed 3 bases from V and 8 bases from J; junction bases left unmatched: 18. The CDR3 loop reads CASSFRGLATGRCHEQFF. The CDR3 DNA reads as TGTGCCAGCAGCTTTAGAGGACTAGCCACTGGTCGATGCCATGAGCAGTTCTTC. Combining the CDR3 with reference TRBV7-2 and TRBJ2-1 gives the whole variable domain GAGVSQSPSNKVTEKGKDVELRCDPISGHTALYWYRQSLGQGLEFLIYFQGNSAPDKSGLPSDRFSAERTGGSVSTLTIQRTQQEDSAVYLCASSFRGLATGRCHEQFFGPGTRLTVL.

The V call is TRBV10-3, the J call TRBJ1-1; D remains unclear. V lost 2 bases and J 0 bases, leaving 13 bases between the germline ends. From germline, CDR1 is ENHRY and CDR2 SYGVKD. The CDR3 spans 16 residues. The CDR3 loop is CAISEGRPVMNTEAFF. CDR3 in DNA: TGTGCCATCAGTGAGGGCAGACCGGTTATGAACACTGAAGCTTTCTTT.

The V gene is TRBV27, the J gene TRBJ2-7; 10 bases line up with TRBD1. The CDR3 is 14 residues long. After removal of 6 bases from V and 3 bases from J, the junction contained 5 bases not matched to a gene. From germline, CDR1 is MNHEY and CDR2 SMNVEV (reference sequence). The DNA of the CDR3 is TGTGCCAGCAGAGCCCGGACAGGGGGCTACGAGCAGTACTTC. Amino acids: CASRARTGGYEQYF.

CDR3 sequence reads: CASSPGTPNYGYTF. Written as DNA, the CDR3 is TGTGCCAGCAGCCCCGGGACACCCAACTATGGCTACACCTTC. This rearrangement joins TRBV7-2 to TRBJ1-2; tentative D call: TRBD1 (6 bases). The V gene lost 5 bases and the J gene lost 2 bases, with 12 bases spanning the gap. CDR3 length: 14 residues. In germline, CDR1 is SGHTA, CDR2 FQGNSA.

The chain recombines TRBV19 with TRBJ2-7; D possibly corresponds to TRBD1 (6 bases). Germline V lookup: CDR1 LNHDA, CDR2 SQIVND (reference sequence). Trimming pared 1 base from V and 3 bases from J, leaving 19 bases between. The CDR3 sequence is 17 residues long. The CDR3: CASSIAVWDTAVYEQYF. The CDR3 nucleotides are TGTGCCAGTAGTATAGCGGTATGGGACACGGCCGTCTACGAGCAGTACTTC.

This chain joins TRBV29-1 and TRBJ2-7, with 7 bases aligning to TRBD2. The J segment lost 0 bases and the V segment lost 0 bases, leaving 11 bases of the junction unmatched. Germline CDR1 and CDR2: SQVTM and ANQGSEA. The CDR3 covers 17 residues. CDR3 amino acids: CSVEDETAGRASYEQYF. The DNA for the CDR3 is TGCAGCGTTGAAGATGAAACAGCGGGAAGGGCCTCCTACGAGCAGTACTTC.

This chain's CDR3 is CSVEVIDGLAGVRNEQFF. CDR3 in DNA: TGCAGCGTTGAAGTCATTGATGGACTAGCGGGAGTCCGAAATGAGCAGTTCTTC. The J gene is TRBJ2-1, the V gene TRBV29-1, with 13 positions matching TRBD2. Germline loops: CDR1 SQVTM, CDR2 ANQGSEA. After removal of 1 base from V and 7 bases from J, the junction contained 13 bases not matched to a gene. This CDR3 comprises 18 residues.

The rearrangement links TRBV4-1 to TRBJ2-3; no clear D. Trimming shortened V by 0 bases and J by 1 base, and 11 bases separated the two germline ends. The CDR3 sequence is 16 residues long. Germline V gene lookup returns CDR1 MGHRA and CDR2 YSYEKL. The CDR3 region is CASSQDEVGGTDTQYF. DNA of the CDR3: TGCGCCAGCAGCCAAGACGAGGTTGGGGGCACAGATACGCAGTATTTT.

The chain uses TRBV7-6 and TRBJ2-7; 8 bases match TRBD2. The germline V gene has CDR1 SGHVS and CDR2 FNYEAQ. With V trimmed by 3 bases and J by 3 bases, 4 bases remained unmatched. The CDR3 is 14 residues long. The CDR3 bases are TGTGCCAGCAGCTTCGGGGGGGGAAGCTACGAGCAGTACTTC. Translated: CASSFGGGSYEQYF.

J is TRBJ2-7 and V is TRBV28; unclear D gene. Germline assignment: CDR1 MDHEN and CDR2 SYDVKM. Trimming took off 8 bases at V and 1 base at J, with 15 bases between the two ends. CDR3 size: 14 residues. Written as DNA, the CDR3 is TGTGCCAGCCTCCCCAGGCACGGGTCCTACGAGCAGTACTTC. The encoded protein is CASLPRHGSYEQYF.

The rearrangement uses TRBV6-6 and TRBJ1-1; D unresolved. The V end lost 5 bases, the J end lost 1 base, and 8 bases lay between the germline ends. This CDR3 spans 13 amino acids. Germline V gene lookup returns CDR1 MNHNY and CDR2 SVGAGI (reference sequence). DNA for the CDR3: TGTGCCAGCAGTATCATCCCGAACACTGAAGCTTTCTTT. Encoded protein: CASSIIPNTEAFF.

The V and J genes are TRBV2 and TRBJ2-2; D perhaps matches TRBD1 (6 bases). Trimming cost V 9 bases and J 1 base, with 9 bases left between them. This CDR3 has 13 residues. Germline-derived CDR1 and CDR2 are SNHLY and FYNNEI. The CDR3 nucleotides read TGTGCCAGACACAGGGTGAACACCGGGGAGCTGTTTTTT. Translation gives CARHRVNTGELFF.